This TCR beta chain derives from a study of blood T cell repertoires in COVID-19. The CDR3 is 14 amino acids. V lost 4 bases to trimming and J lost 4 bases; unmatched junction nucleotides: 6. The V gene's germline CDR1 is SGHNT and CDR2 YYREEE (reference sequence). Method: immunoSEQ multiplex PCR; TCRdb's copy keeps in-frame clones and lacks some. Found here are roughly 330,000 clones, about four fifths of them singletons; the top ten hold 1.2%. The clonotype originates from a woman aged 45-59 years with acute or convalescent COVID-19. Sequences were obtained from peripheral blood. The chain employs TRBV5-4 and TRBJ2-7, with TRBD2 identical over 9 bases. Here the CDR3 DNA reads TGTGCCAGCAGCACGGGACTAGCTGGGTACGAGCAGTACTTC. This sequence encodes CASSTGLAGYEQYF.